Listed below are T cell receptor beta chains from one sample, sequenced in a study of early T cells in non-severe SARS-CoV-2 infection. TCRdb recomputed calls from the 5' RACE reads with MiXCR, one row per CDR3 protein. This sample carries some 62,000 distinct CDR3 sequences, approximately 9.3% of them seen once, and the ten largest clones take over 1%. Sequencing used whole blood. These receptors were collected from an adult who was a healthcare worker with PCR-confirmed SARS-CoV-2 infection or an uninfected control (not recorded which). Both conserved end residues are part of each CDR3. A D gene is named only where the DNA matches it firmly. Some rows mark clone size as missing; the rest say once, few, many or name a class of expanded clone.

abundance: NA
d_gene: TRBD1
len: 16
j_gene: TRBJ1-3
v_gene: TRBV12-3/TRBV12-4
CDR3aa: CASSLGEGASGNTIYF
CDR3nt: TGTGCCAGCAGTTTAGGGGAGGGGGCATCTGGAAACACCATATATTTT

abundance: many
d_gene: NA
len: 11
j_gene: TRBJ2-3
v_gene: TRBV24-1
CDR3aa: CATSDWDTQYF
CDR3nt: TGTGCCACCAGTGATTGGGATACGCAGTATTTT

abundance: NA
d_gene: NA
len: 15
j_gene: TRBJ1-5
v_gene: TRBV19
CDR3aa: CASSIPGRTNQPQHF
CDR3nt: TGTGCCAGTAGTATCCCGGGACGAACCAATCAGCCCCAGCATTTT

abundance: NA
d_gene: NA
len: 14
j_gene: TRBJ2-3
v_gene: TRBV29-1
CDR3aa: CSVRDGYSTDTQYF
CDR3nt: TGCAGCGTCCGTGACGGTTATAGCACAGATACGCAGTATTTT

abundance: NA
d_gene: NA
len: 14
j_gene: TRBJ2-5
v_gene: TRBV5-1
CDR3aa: CASSDGLVQETQYF
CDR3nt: TGCGCCAGCAGCGACGGACTCGTACAAGAGACCCAGTACTTC

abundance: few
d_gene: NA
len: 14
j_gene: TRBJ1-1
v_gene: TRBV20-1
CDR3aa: CSAQQNTLNTEAFF
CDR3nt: TGCAGTGCTCAACAGAATACTCTGAACACTGAAGCTTTCTTT

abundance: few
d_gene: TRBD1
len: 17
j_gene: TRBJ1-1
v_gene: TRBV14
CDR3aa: CASSHTGTGNRNTEAFF
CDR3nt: TGTGCCAGCAGCCACACCGGGACAGGAAACCGAAACACTGAAGCTTTCTTT

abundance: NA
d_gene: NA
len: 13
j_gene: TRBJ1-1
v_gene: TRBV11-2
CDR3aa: CASSFGEGTEAFF
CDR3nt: TGTGCCAGCAGCTTCGGGGAAGGCACTGAAGCTTTCTTT

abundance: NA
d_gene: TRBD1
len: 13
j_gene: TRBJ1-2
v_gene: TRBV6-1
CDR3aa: CASSVQGARGYTF
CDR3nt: TGTGCCAGCAGTGTACAGGGGGCGCGCGGCTACACCTTC

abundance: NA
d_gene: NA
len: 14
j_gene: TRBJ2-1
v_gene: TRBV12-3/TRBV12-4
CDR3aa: CASSKPGPHNEQFF
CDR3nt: TGTGCCAGCAGTAAACCGGGACCGCACAATGAGCAGTTCTTC

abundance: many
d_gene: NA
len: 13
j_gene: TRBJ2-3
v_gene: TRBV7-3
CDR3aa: CASSHGSTDTQYF
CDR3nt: TGTGCCAGCAGCCACGGGTCCACAGATACGCAGTATTTT

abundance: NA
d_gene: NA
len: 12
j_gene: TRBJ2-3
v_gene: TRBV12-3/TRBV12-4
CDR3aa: CASIRDTDTQYF
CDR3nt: TGTGCCAGCATTAGGGACACAGATACGCAGTATTTT

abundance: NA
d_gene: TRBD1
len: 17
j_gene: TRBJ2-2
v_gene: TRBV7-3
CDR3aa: CASTPGQGILGTGELFF
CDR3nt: TGTGCCAGCACCCCGGGACAGGGGATTTTGGGGACCGGGGAGCTGTTTTTT

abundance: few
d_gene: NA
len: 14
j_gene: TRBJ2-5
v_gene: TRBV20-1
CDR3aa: CSATAADPQETQYF
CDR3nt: TGCAGTGCTACCGCAGCGGACCCCCAAGAGACCCAGTACTTC

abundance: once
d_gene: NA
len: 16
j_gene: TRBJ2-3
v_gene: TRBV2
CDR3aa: CASSPKATLSTDTQYF
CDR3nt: TGTGCCAGCAGCCCAAAAGCTACCCTCAGCACAGATACGCAGTATTTT

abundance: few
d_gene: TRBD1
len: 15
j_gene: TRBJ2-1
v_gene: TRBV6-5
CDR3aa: CASSPQGASYNEQFF
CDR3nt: TGTGCCAGCAGCCCCCAGGGGGCGTCCTACAATGAGCAGTTCTTC

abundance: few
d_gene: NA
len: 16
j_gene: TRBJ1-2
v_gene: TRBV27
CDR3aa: CASKINWDRDTYGYTF
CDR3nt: TGTGCCAGCAAGATCAATTGGGACCGCGACACCTATGGCTACACCTTC

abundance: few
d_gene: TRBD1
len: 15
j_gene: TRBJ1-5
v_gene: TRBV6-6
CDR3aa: CASRKGGTDNQPQHF
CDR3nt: TGTGCCAGCAGAAAAGGGGGGACAGACAATCAGCCCCAGCATTTT

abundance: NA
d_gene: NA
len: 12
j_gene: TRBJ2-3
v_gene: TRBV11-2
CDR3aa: CASSTSGDTQCF
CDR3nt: TGTGCCAGCAGTACCTCTGGGGATACGCAGTGTTTT

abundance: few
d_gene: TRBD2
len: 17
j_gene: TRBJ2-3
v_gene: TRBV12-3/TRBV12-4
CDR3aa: CASSWGPLAGGTDTQYF
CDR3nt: TGTGCCAGCAGTTGGGGGCCTCTAGCGGGGGGCACAGATACGCAGTATTTT

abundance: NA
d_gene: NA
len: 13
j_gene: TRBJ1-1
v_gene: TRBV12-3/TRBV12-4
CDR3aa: CASSPTENTEAFF
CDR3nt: TGTGCCAGCAGTCCGACAGAGAACACTGAAGCTTTCTTT

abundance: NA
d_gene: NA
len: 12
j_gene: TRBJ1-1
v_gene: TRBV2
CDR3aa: CASRDVSTEAFF
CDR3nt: TGTGCCAGCAGGGATGTGAGCACTGAAGCTTTCTTT

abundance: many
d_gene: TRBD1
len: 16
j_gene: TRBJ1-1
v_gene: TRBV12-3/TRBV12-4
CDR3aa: CASSPDRARRDTEAFF
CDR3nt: TGTGCCAGCAGTCCGGACAGGGCTAGGAGGGACACTGAAGCTTTCTTT

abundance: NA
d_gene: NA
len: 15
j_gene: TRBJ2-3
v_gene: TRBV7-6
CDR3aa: CASSNRQGGRDTQYF
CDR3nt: TGTGCCAGCAGCAACCGACAAGGGGGACGAGATACGCAGTATTTT

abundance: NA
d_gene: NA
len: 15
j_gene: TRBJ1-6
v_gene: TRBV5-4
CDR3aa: CASSLVPGASSPLHF
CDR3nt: TGTGCCAGCAGCTTGGTTCCGGGGGCGTCTTCACCCCTCCACTTT